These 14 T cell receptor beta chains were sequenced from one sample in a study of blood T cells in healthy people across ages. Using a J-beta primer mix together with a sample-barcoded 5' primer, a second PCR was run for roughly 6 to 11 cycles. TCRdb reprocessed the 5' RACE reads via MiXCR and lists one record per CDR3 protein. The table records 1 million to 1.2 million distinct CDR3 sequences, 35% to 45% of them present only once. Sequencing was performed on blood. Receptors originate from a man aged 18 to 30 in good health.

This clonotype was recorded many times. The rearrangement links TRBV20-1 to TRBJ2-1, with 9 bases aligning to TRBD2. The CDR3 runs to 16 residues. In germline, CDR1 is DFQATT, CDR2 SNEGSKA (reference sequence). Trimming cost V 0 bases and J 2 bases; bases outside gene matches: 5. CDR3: CSARELAGVTYNEQFF. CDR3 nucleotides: TGCAGTGCTAGAGAGTTAGCGGGGGTTACCTACAATGAGCAGTTCTTC.

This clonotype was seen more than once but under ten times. The DNA for the CDR3 is TGTGCCAGCAGTGCCGACGCTAACACCGGGGAGCTGTTTTTT. Protein: CASSADANTGELFF. This sequence joins TRBV27 and TRBJ2-2; D is ambiguous. The length of the CDR3 is 14 residues. V dropped 5 bases and J dropped 2 bases, with 9 bases sitting between them. Germline CDR1 MNHEY, CDR2 SMNVEV (reference sequence).

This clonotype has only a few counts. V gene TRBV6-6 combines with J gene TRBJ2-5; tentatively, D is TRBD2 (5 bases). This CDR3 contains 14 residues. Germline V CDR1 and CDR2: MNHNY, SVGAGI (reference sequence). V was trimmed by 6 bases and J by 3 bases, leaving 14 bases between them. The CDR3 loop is CASRDRRGKETQYF. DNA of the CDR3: TGTGCCAGCAGGGACCGCCGGGGTAAAGAGACCCAGTACTTC.

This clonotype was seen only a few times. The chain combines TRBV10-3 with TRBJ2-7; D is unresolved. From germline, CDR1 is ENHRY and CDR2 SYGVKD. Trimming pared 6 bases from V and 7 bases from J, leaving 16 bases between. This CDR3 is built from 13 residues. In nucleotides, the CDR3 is TGTGCCATCAGCCCGGGTAGTCTTGATGAGCAGTACTTC. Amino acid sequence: CAISPGSLDEQYF.

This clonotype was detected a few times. Written as DNA, the CDR3 is TGTGCCAGCAGTGAGATCCACCCCAGAGAGACCCAGTACTTC. Amino acid sequence: CASSEIHPRETQYF. The chain links TRBV25-1 to TRBJ2-5, with D unclear. V was cut by 3 bases and J by 4 bases, with 12 bases left in between. The germline V gene encodes CDR1 MGHDK and CDR2 SYGVNS. The CDR3 is made up of 14 amino acids.

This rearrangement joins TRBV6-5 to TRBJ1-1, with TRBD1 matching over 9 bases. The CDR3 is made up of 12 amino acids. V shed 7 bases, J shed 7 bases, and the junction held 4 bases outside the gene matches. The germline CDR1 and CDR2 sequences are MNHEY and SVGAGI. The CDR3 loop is CASTRGQGEAFF. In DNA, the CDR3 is TGTGCCAGCACCCGGGGACAGGGTGAAGCTTTCTTT.

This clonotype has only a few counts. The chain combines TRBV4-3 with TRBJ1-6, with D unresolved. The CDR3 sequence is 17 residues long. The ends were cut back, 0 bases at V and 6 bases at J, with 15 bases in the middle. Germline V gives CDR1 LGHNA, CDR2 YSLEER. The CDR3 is CASSQDYQESFNSPLHF. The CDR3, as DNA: TGCGCCAGCAGCCAAGATTACCAGGAAAGTTTTAATTCACCCCTCCACTTT.

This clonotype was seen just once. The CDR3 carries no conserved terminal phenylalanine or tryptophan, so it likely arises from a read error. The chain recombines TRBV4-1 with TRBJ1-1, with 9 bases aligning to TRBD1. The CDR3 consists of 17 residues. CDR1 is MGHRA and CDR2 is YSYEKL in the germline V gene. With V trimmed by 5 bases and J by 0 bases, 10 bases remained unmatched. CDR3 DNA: TGCGCCAGCAGCAACCGGGACAGGGTTTTCATGAACACTGAAGCTTTCTAT. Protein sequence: CASSNRDRVFMNTEAFY.

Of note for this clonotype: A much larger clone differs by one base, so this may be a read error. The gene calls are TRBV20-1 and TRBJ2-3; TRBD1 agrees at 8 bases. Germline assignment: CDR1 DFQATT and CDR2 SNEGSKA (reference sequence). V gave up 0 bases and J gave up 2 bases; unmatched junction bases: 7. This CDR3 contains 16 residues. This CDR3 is CSARDSGGSDTDTQYF. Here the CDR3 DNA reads TGCAGTGCTAGAGATTCAGGGGGCTCTGACACAGATACGCAGTATTTT.

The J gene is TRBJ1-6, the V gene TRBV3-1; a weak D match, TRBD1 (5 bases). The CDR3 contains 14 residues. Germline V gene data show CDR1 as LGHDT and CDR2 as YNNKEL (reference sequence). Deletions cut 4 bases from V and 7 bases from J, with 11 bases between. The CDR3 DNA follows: TGTGCCAGCAGCCCAGGGTCGACAAATTCACCCCTCCACTTT. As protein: CASSPGSTNSPLHF.

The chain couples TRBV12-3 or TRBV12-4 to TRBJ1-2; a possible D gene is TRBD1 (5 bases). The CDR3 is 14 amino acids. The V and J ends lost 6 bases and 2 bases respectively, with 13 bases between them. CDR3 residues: CASSPAGRNYGYTF. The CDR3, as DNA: TGTGCCAGCAGCCCTGCAGGGAGGAACTATGGCTACACCTTC.

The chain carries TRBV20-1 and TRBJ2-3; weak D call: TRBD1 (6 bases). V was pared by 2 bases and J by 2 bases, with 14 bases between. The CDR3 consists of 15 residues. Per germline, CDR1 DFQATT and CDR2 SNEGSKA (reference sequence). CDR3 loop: CSARPVQGPTDTQYF. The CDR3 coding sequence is TGCAGTGCTAGACCGGTACAGGGCCCCACAGATACGCAGTATTTT.

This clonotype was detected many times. The DNA of the CDR3 is TGCGCCAGCAGCTTAGGACCAAACAGCAATCAGCCCCAGCATTTT. It encodes CASSLGPNSNQPQHF. The chain recombines TRBV5-1 with TRBJ1-5; D remains ambiguous. Looked up from germline, CDR1 is SGHRS and CDR2 is YFSETQ. The CDR3 is made up of 15 amino acids. The ends were cut back, 2 bases at V and 1 base at J, with 10 bases in the middle.

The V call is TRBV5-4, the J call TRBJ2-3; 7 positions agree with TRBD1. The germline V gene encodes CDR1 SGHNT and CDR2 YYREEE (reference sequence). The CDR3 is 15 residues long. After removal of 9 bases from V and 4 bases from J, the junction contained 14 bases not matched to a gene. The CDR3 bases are TGTGCCACCTCGACCGGGACAGCTCCGGCAGATACGCAGTATTTT. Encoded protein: CATSTGTAPADTQYF.